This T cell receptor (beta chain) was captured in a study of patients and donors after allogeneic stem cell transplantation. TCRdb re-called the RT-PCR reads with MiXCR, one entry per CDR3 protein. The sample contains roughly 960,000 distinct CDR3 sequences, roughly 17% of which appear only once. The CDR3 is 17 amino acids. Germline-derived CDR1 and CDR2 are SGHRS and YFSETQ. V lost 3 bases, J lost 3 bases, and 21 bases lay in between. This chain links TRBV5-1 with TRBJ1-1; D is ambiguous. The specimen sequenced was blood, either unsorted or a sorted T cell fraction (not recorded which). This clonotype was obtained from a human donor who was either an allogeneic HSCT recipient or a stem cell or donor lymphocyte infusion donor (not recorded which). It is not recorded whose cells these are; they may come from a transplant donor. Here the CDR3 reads CASSSGTISYEDTEAFF. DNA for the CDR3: TGCGCCAGCAGCTCCGGCACCATCAGCTATGAAGACACTGAAGCTTTCTTT.